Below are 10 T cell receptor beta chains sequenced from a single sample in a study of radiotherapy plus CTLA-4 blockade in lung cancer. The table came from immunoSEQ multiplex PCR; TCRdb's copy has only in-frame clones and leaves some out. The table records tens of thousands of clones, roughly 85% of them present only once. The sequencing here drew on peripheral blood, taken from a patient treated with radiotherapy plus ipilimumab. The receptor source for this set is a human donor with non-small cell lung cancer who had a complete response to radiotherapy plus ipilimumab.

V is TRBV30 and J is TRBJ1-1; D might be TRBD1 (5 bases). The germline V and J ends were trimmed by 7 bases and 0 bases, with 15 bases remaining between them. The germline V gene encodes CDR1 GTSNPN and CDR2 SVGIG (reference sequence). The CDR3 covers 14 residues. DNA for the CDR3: TGTGCCTCTTGGGACCGGTCCATGAACACTGAAGCTTTCTTT. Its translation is CASWDRSMNTEAFF. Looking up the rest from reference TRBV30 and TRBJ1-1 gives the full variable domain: SQTIHQWPATLVQPVGSPLSLECTVEGTSNPNLYWYRQAAGRGLQLLFYSVGIGQISSEVPQNLSASRPQDRQFILSSKKLLLSDSGFYLCASWDRSMNTEAFFGQGTRLTVV.

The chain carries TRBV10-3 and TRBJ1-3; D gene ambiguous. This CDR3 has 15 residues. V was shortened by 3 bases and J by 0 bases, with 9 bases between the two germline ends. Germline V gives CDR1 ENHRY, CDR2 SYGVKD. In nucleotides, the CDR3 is TGTGCCATCAGTGATATGACGAGCTCTGGAAACACCATATATTTT. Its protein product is CAISDMTSSGNTIYF.

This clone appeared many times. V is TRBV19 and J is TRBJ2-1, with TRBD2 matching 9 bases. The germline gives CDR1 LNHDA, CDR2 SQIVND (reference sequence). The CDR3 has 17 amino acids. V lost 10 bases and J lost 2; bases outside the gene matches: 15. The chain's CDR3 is CATVGNSGRRTYNEQFF. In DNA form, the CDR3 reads TGTGCCACAGTTGGGAATAGCGGGAGAAGGACCTACAATGAGCAGTTCTTC.

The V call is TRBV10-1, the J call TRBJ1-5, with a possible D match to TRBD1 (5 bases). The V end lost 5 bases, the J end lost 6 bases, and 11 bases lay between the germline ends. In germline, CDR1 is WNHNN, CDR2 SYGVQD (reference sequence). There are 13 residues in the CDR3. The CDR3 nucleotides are TGCGCCAGCAGTCCAGGGTGGGGTCAGCCCCAGCATTTT. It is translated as CASSPGWGQPQHF.

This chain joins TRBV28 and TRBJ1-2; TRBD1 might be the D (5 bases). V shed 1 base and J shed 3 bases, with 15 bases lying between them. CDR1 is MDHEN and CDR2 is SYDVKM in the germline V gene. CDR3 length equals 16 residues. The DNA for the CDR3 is TGTGCCAGCAGTTTATTATTAGCAGGGCGGGACTATGGCTACACCTTC. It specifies CASSLLLAGRDYGYTF.

The CDR3: CASSIGAGDGYTF. The CDR3, as DNA: TGTGCCAGTAGTATCGGTGCGGGCGATGGCTACACCTTC. The rearrangement uses TRBV19 and TRBJ1-2, with D hard to call. The CDR3 is made up of 13 amino acids. Per the germline V gene, CDR1 is LNHDA and CDR2 is SQIVND (reference sequence). Trimming took 3 bases from V and 6 from J, leaving 11 bases between them.

CDR3 sequence: CASYPTVFSGANVLTF. Here the CDR3 DNA reads TGTGCCAGTTATCCTACGGTTTTCTCTGGGGCCAACGTCCTGACTTTC. The V call is TRBV7-9, the J call TRBJ2-6; D remains unclear. The CDR3 is 16 residues long. V lost 9 bases and J 0 bases, leaving 15 bases between the germline ends. Germline CDR1 reads SEHNR; CDR2 reads FQNEAQ (reference sequence).

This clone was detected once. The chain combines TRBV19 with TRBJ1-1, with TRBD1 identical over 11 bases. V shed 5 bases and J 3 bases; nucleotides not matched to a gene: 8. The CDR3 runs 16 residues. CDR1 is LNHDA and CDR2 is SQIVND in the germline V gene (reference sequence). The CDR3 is CASSPGTGGRYTEAFF. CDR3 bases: TGTGCCAGTAGTCCCGGGACAGGGGGAAGGTACACTGAAGCTTTCTTT.

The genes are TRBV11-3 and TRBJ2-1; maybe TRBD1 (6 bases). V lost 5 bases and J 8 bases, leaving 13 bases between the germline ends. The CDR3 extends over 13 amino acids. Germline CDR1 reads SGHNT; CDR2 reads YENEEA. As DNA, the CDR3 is TGTGCCAGCAGCCCACAGGGATTCCATGAGCAGTTCTTC. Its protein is CASSPQGFHEQFF.

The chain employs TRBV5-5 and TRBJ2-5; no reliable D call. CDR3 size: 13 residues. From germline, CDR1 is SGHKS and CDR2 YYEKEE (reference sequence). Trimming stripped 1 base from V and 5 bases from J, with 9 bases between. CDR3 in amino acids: CASSLPFPETQYF. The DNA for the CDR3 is TGTGCCAGCAGCTTGCCGTTCCCGGAGACCCAGTACTTC. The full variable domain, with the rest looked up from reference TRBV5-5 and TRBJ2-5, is DAGVTQSPTHLIKTRGQQVTLRCSPISGHKSVSWYQQVLGQGPQFIFQYYEKEERGRGNFPDRFSARQFPNYSSELNVNALLLGDSALYLCASSLPFPETQYFGPGTRLLVL.